This entry is about one TCR beta chain. The data are from a study of blood T cell repertoires in COVID-19. Adults between roughly 18 and 90 years of age took part from 20 to 25 US areas. Sequencing used immunoSEQ multiplex PCR; TCRdb keeps in-frame clones, though not all of them. In the table there are fewer than 250,000 clones, around 86% of which are singletons. Trimming took 5 bases from V and 4 from J; bases not matched to a gene: 2. In germline, CDR1 is SGHTA, CDR2 FQGNSA. CDR3 length: 13 amino acids. Sample: PBMCs or T cells enriched from blood (not recorded which). The TCR comes from a man aged 25 to 40 in a cohort exposed to, infected with or recovered from COVID-19 (not recorded which). V usage is TRBV7-2 and J usage is TRBJ2-5, with 9 bases lining up with TRBD1. CDR3 DNA: TGTGCCAGCAGCACAGGGGGCGTAGAGACCCAGTACTTC. The encoded protein is CASSTGGVETQYF. Drawing the rest from reference TRBV7-2 and TRBJ2-5, the complete variable domain is GAGVSQSPSNKVTEKGKDVELRCDPISGHTALYWYRQSLGQGLEFLIYFQGNSAPDKSGLPSDRFSAERTGGSVSTLTIQRTQQEDSAVYLCASSTGGVETQYFGPGTRLLVL.